The clone carrying this T cell receptor beta chain was seen only once. CDR1 DFQATT and CDR2 SNEGSKA come from the germline V gene (reference sequence). This CDR3 is built from 11 residues. V was trimmed by 6 bases and J by 8 bases, leaving 11 bases between them. Participant-given clinical history determined each cohort assignment. This specimen belongs to a study of blood T cell repertoires in COVID-19. Data came from immunoSEQ multiplex PCR; TCRdb stores just in-frame clones and leaves some out. Of more than 400,000 clones in the sample, roughly 88% were seen once. The sequenced sample was PBMCs or T cells enriched from blood (not recorded which). The TCR originated in a man between 18 and 35 years old who had recovered from COVID-19. The rearrangement uses TRBV20-1 and TRBJ2-1; D is possibly TRBD1 (6 bases). As DNA, the CDR3 is TGCAGTGCCATACAGGGCCATGAGCAGTTCTTC. Translation: CSAIQGHEQFF.